The T cell receptor (beta chain) described here comes from a study of cytomegalovirus exposure and HLA in healthy donors. As for the study in general: Among the roughly 400 genotyped donors, over 70% were placed in the Caucasian-associated ancestry cluster. Overall study results and limits: Common viral pathogens (according to a later analysis) appeared linked to several of the most significant clusters. Donors belonging to an Asian-associated ancestry cluster reportedly showed fewer N-insertions in productive TCRs than the roughly 670-donor mean, according to what a later analysis found.

The PCR employed 60 Vbeta primers together with 13 Jbeta primers. Assay used: immunoSEQ multiplex PCR; TCRdb lists only in-frame clones, some missing. The table includes roughly 100,000 clones, nearly 85% detected once. On this clone itself: The target antigen is unknown.

Trimming cost V 5 bases and J 4 bases, with 15 bases left between them. The CDR3 runs to 15 residues. Germline lookup yields CDR1 MNHEY and CDR2 SMNVEV (reference sequence). This TCR was sampled from a man between 18 and 35 years old in good health and CMV-seronegative. This sequence joins TRBV27 and TRBJ1-5, with D tentatively TRBD1 (5 bases). Material for sequencing was PBMCs. For the CDR3, the DNA is TGTGCCAGCAGTCTCTTAGACAGCCCAAATCAGCCCCAGCATTTT. Translating it yields CASSLLDSPNQPQHF.